This T cell receptor beta chain emerged from a study of regulatory T cells in long-lasting Graves disease (dated by TCRdb to the early 2020s). Notes on the research overall: Persistent Graves' disease was defined as persistently positive TSH receptor autoantibodies together with antithyroid drug treatment for over 5 years. A total of approximately 35 samples underwent TCR sequencing: some 13 from persistent and around 20 from newly diagnosed Graves' disease patients. On average, persistent Graves' disease patients in the clinical cohort had been on antithyroid drugs for around ten years. Patients with persistent Graves' disease were compared with patients with newly diagnosed Graves' disease using TCR sequencing and RNA sequencing of peripheral blood. The study took place in China and was registered as a clinical trial. What the study reported, not specific to this receptor: Patients with persistent disease shared more public clonotypes (approximately 2,500) than newly diagnosed patients did (around 980). TRBV28, TRBJ1-2 and TRBJ2-5 were preferentially used in persistent disease, while TRBV20-1 and TRBJ2-1 were favored in newly diagnosed disease. Compared with newly diagnosed patients, patients with persistent Graves' disease had lower TCR Shannon entropy and fewer highly expanded clones, which suggests clonal expansion. The small sample size was acknowledged by the authors as a limitation that may reduce accuracy. Sequencing and analysis were restricted to the TCR beta chain. The study examined only peripheral blood because the primary lesion, thyroid tissue, could not be accessed.

The library was obtained by multiplex PCR. Sequencing instrument: Illumina HiSeq 4000. CDR3 regions were amplified by Arm-PCR with iRepertoire HTBI primers to construct TCR beta libraries. Before sequencing, the PCR products underwent gel purification. The paper's data handling went like this. A total of some 60 TRBV and approximately 15 TRBJ segments were identified across samples and were used for gene usage analysis of CDR3 amino acid clonotypes. COPE and FqMerger were used to merge the filtered high-quality paired reads into contigs. Contigs were aligned with BLAST to IMGT TRBV, TRBD and TRBJ reference genes, and CDR3 was defined per IMGT. Highly expanded clones were defined as clonotypes with a frequency above 0.1%. Repertoire diversity was measured by Shannon entropy, and V-J evenness by the Gini coefficient. A clonotype found in more than one individual was treated as public. TCRdb reran the public reads through fastp at Q25 and MiXCR, keeping productive beta chains. Rows are unified per CDR3 protein, each entry keeping the most common DNA and genes. The V and J calls shown here were made by TCRdb, not taken from the authors' results. Across this sample there are 600,000 to 800,000 distinct CDR3 sequences, with around 30% seen only once. About 42% of the sample comes from the top ten.

CDR1 is given as SGHRS and CDR2 as YFSETQ, both from the germline V gene. The CDR3 holds 15 amino acids from the cysteine to the phenylalanine. Kept here is only the CDR3 DNA, which spans 45 bases and is read in frame from base 1. V and J are trimmed by 4 bases and 5 bases, and the gene matches miss 11 bases of the junction. In light of the paper, this sample's time point label describes: persistent/refractory GD, antithyroid drugs over 5 years with positive TRAb. For both TCR sequencing and RNA sequencing, RNA was extracted from PBMCs using TRIzol. The diagnosis of Graves' disease was made according to American Thyroid Association guidelines. The patients came from an endocrinology department in Xi'an, China. Each patient gave about 10 milliliters of peripheral blood, collected in an EDTA anticoagulant tube. Ficoll Paque Plus density gradient separation was used to isolate PBMCs, and no further T cell sorting was done. RNA quality was checked with an Agilent 2100 Bioanalyzer and agarose gel, and concentration with a NanoDrop 2000.

Comments on this clonotype: Its target antigen remains unknown. No base-level quality is on record; no much larger clone is a single base apart.

The chain was built from TRBV5-1 and TRBJ2-5; 7 junctional bases match TRBD2. This clonotype originated in a female donor with Graves disease. The input for sequencing was peripheral blood mononuclear cells (PBMCs), taken when the disease was refractory, from a patient treated with antithyroid drugs. DNA sequence: TGCGCCAGCAGCGTCGCTGTGGGGGGGTCGGAGACCCAGTACTTC. Protein translation: CASSVAVGGSETQYF.